This entry concerns a single T cell receptor (beta chain). Its matching antigen is unknown. Generated by immunoSEQ multiplex PCR, the TCRdb table keeps only in-frame clones and is missing some. The sample yields tens of thousands of clones, 81% seen once. The entry originates in a study of OX40 agonist ivuxolimab in advanced cancers. Findings and caveats of the study: Patients who responded partially at 0.1-3.0 mg/kg showed clonal expansion ranking among the lowest.

Autoimmune disease history or systemic immunosuppression led to patients being barred. There are 14 residues in the CDR3. CDR1 is LNHDA, CDR2 SQIVND, per germline (reference sequence). J gave up 7 bases and V 7 bases, and 7 bases lay outside the gene matches. The sequence was collected from an adult with an advanced solid tumor such as melanoma, head and neck, liver or kidney cancer. The starting material was CD4+ or CD8+ T cells sorted from blood, obtained in a trial of the OX40 agonist ivuxolimab. The chain joins TRBV19 to TRBJ1-6; the match to TRBD1 covers 7 bases. The CDR3: CASTIRDSNSPLHF. CDR3 nucleotide sequence: TGTGCCAGTACCATCCGGGACAGCAATTCACCCCTCCACTTT. Based on the CDR3 plus reference TRBV19 and TRBJ1-6, the full variable domain is DGGITQSPKYLFRKEGQNVTLSCEQNLNHDAMYWYRQDPGQGLRLIYYSQIVNDFQKGDIAEGYSVSREKKESFPLTVTSAQKNPTAFYLCASTIRDSNSPLHFGNGTRLTVT.